This T cell receptor (beta chain) was recovered during a study of cytomegalovirus exposure and HLA in healthy donors. Across the whole study: Early released data comprised about 90 million unique TCRs from HLA-typed donors. Study-level findings and limits: As a later analysis revealed, most CMV-associated TCR beta chains appeared HLA-restricted. Sequencing probably produced one cluster of sequence variants that were highly shared. Association of a missense DCLRE1C variant with TCR beta V- and J-gene trimming was reported in a later analysis.

This clone was recorded once. No antigen is known for it. This CDR3 has 15 residues. Germline CDR1 reads SNHLY; CDR2 reads FYNNEI. V lost 7 bases and J lost 3, with 15 bases in between. PCR used 60 Vbeta primers and 13 Jbeta primers. Sequencing was performed with immunoSEQ multiplex PCR; in TCRdb, only in-frame clones are kept and a portion is missing. The repertoire includes about 150,000 clones, around 84% of them detected once, and roughly 2.4% sits in the top ten. The receptor's source is a woman aged 18-29 years in good health and CMV-seronegative. Sequencing was carried out using PBMCs. The gene calls are TRBV2 and TRBJ1-4; TRBD1 is a possible D gene (5 bases). In DNA, the CDR3 is TGTGCCAGCAAGGCAGGGCGTTCCCCTAATGAAAAACTGTTTTTT. Amino acid sequence: CASKAGRSPNEKLFF.